This TCR beta chain was captured in a study of blood T cell repertoires in COVID-19. Whole-study context: Sources were T cells, B-cell-depleted T cells, or PBMCs; the material itself was cDNA or gDNA.

The data were produced by immunoSEQ multiplex PCR, yet TCRdb's version contains in-frame clones alone and is incomplete. The top ten clones hold 6% to 8.5% of a sample with around 200,000 clones, approximately 80% of them seen once. The germline CDR1 and CDR2 sequences are SGHRS and YFSETQ. Trimming removed 4 bases from V and 5 bases from J; junction bases left unmatched: 4. This CDR3 has 15 amino acids. The chain has TRBV5-1 and TRBJ2-3, with 13 bases identical to TRBD2. The sample was peripheral blood. The origin of this receptor is a human donor in a cohort sampled during active COVID-19. CDR3 region: CASSRTSGGLDTQYF. In DNA, the CDR3 is TGCGCCAGCAGCAGGACTAGCGGGGGATTAGATACGCAGTATTTT.